A selection of T cell receptor beta chains follows, all from one sample in a study of T cell responses to AZD1222 COVID-19 vaccine. Profiling relied on immunoSEQ multiplex PCR, and the TCRdb table lists in-frame clones only, not all of them. The sample has roughly 150,000 clones, approximately 94% seen once. The input for sequencing was peripheral blood, taken on day 0 of AZD1222 vaccination. These receptors were obtained from an adult in good health. Both conserved end residues are part of each CDR3. Fields, in order: V gene, J gene, clone size, D gene, CDR3 protein, CDR3 DNA. A D gene is named only where the DNA matches it firmly. Size is omitted from some rows. Given values are once, few, many or a class for expanded clones.

v_call: TRBV11-2; j_call: TRBJ1-1; clone_size: -; d_call: TRBD1; cdr3_aa: CASSLGTGESFF; cdr3_nt: TGTGCCAGCAGCTTAGGTACAGGGGAATCTTTCTTT
v_call: TRBV7-9; j_call: TRBJ2-1; clone_size: -; d_call: -; cdr3_aa: CASSPSTNEQFF; cdr3_nt: TGTGCCAGCAGCCCCTCCACCAATGAGCAGTTCTTC
v_call: TRBV7-3; j_call: TRBJ2-2; clone_size: -; d_call: -; cdr3_aa: CASSPTRSFPGELFF; cdr3_nt: TGTGCCAGCAGCCCTACCCGGTCCTTCCCCGGGGAGCTGTTTTTT
v_call: TRBV21-1; j_call: TRBJ2-3; clone_size: -; d_call: -; cdr3_aa: CASSKAGLSKLYSTDTQYF; cdr3_nt: TGTGCCAGCAGCAAAGCCGGACTCTCAAAACTTTATAGCACAGATACGCAGTATTTT
v_call: TRBV4-3; j_call: TRBJ1-3; clone_size: -; d_call: -; cdr3_aa: CASSQDLVGADSGNTIYF; cdr3_nt: TGCGCCAGCAGCCAAGATCTAGTAGGTGCTGACTCTGGAAACACCATATATTTT
v_call: TRBV2; j_call: TRBJ1-2; clone_size: -; d_call: -; cdr3_aa: CASLDGVNYGYTF; cdr3_nt: TGTGCCAGCCTGGACGGAGTTAACTATGGCTACACCTTC
v_call: TRBV3-1/TRBV3-2; j_call: TRBJ2-3; clone_size: -; d_call: -; cdr3_aa: CASSLVGQLRDTQYF; cdr3_nt: TGTGCCAGCAGCCTGGTTGGCCAATTGAGAGATACGCAGTATTTT
v_call: TRBV15; j_call: TRBJ2-1; clone_size: -; d_call: TRBD2; cdr3_aa: CATSRRTGGNEQFF; cdr3_nt: TGTGCCACCAGCAGAAGGACGGGGGGAAATGAGCAGTTCTTC
v_call: TRBV7-2; j_call: TRBJ1-2; clone_size: -; d_call: -; cdr3_aa: CASSLTVSDYGYTF; cdr3_nt: TGTGCCAGCAGCCTTACTGTGTCCGACTATGGCTACACCTTC
v_call: TRBV11-2; j_call: TRBJ2-1; clone_size: -; d_call: TRBD2; cdr3_aa: CASSPTLTSGRSYNEQFF; cdr3_nt: TGTGCCAGCAGCCCTACCCTGACTAGCGGGAGATCCTACAATGAGCAGTTCTTC
v_call: TRBV29-1; j_call: TRBJ2-5; clone_size: -; d_call: TRBD2; cdr3_aa: CSGKTSGIKGETQYF; cdr3_nt: TGCAGCGGGAAGACTAGCGGGATAAAAGGGGAGACCCAGTACTTC
v_call: TRBV21-1; j_call: TRBJ2-7; clone_size: -; d_call: -; cdr3_aa: CASSVDRGTYEQYF; cdr3_nt: TGTGCCAGCAGCGTTGACAGGGGCACCTACGAGCAGTACTTC
v_call: TRBV2; j_call: TRBJ1-4; clone_size: -; d_call: -; cdr3_aa: CASSVEGGHEKLFF; cdr3_nt: TGTGCCAGCAGTGTTGAGGGGGGACATGAAAAACTGTTTTTT
v_call: TRBV6-5; j_call: TRBJ2-7; clone_size: -; d_call: -; cdr3_aa: CASSSSGQHYEQYF; cdr3_nt: -
v_call: TRBV7-8; j_call: TRBJ1-2; clone_size: -; d_call: -; cdr3_aa: CASSFVGGAANYGYTF; cdr3_nt: TGTGCCAGCAGCTTCGTAGGGGGAGCGGCCAACTATGGCTACACCTTC
v_call: TRBV30; j_call: TRBJ2-7; clone_size: -; d_call: -; cdr3_aa: CAWREAGVGEQYF; cdr3_nt: TGTGCCTGGAGAGAGGCTGGGGTGGGCGAGCAGTACTTC
v_call: TRBV6-5; j_call: TRBJ1-2; clone_size: -; d_call: -; cdr3_aa: CASSANYGYTF; cdr3_nt: TGTGCCAGCTCGGCTAACTATGGCTACACCTTC
v_call: TRBV9; j_call: TRBJ1-6; clone_size: -; d_call: -; cdr3_aa: CASSVGQGRGNSPLHF; cdr3_nt: TGTGCCAGCAGCGTAGGTCAGGGTAGAGGCAATTCACCCCTCCACTTT
v_call: TRBV15; j_call: TRBJ2-1; clone_size: -; d_call: TRBD1; cdr3_aa: CATSRRQGARDEQFF; cdr3_nt: TGTGCCACCAGCAGAAGACAGGGGGCGCGGGATGAGCAGTTCTTC
v_call: TRBV5-1; j_call: TRBJ1-1; clone_size: -; d_call: -; cdr3_aa: CASRLGAGRGTEAFF; cdr3_nt: TGCGCCAGCAGACTAGGGGCAGGAAGGGGCACTGAAGCTTTCTTT
v_call: TRBV7-9; j_call: TRBJ2-7; clone_size: -; d_call: TRBD1; cdr3_aa: CASSLTGSERKQYF; cdr3_nt: TGTGCCAGCAGCTTGACAGGGAGTGAGAGAAAGCAGTACTTC
v_call: TRBV5-4; j_call: TRBJ2-1; clone_size: -; d_call: TRBD2; cdr3_aa: CASSLGLAELYNEQFF; cdr3_nt: TGTGCCAGCAGCTTGGGGCTAGCGGAACTCTACAATGAGCAGTTCTTC
v_call: TRBV5-4; j_call: TRBJ2-3; clone_size: -; d_call: -; cdr3_aa: CASSGGGSPDTQYF; cdr3_nt: TGTGCCAGCAGCGGAGGGGGATCGCCAGATACGCAGTATTTT
v_call: TRBV9; j_call: TRBJ1-1; clone_size: -; d_call: TRBD1; cdr3_aa: CASSVGTGNAEAFF; cdr3_nt: TGTGCCAGCAGCGTAGGGACAGGGAATGCTGAAGCTTTCTTT
v_call: TRBV5-1; j_call: TRBJ1-1; clone_size: -; d_call: -; cdr3_aa: CASNGVNTEAFF; cdr3_nt: TGCGCCAGCAACGGGGTGAACACTGAAGCTTTCTTT
v_call: TRBV19; j_call: TRBJ1-5; clone_size: once; d_call: -; cdr3_aa: CASSIQNQPQHF; cdr3_nt: TGTGCCAGTAGTATTCAAAATCAGCCCCAGCATTTT
v_call: TRBV27; j_call: TRBJ1-2; clone_size: once; d_call: -; cdr3_aa: CASSLNGAAHGYTF; cdr3_nt: TGTGCCAGCAGTTTAAACGGGGCAGCCCATGGCTACACCTTC
v_call: TRBV18; j_call: TRBJ2-2; clone_size: -; d_call: TRBD2; cdr3_aa: CASSPLASGVTGELFF; cdr3_nt: TGTGCCAGCTCACCACTGGCTAGCGGGGTCACCGGGGAGCTGTTTTTT
v_call: TRBV6-2/TRBV6-3; j_call: TRBJ2-7; clone_size: -; d_call: TRBD1; cdr3_aa: CASSRDRAYEQYF; cdr3_nt: TGTGCCAGCAGCCGGGACAGGGCCTACGAGCAGTACTTC
v_call: TRBV5-1; j_call: TRBJ2-2; clone_size: -; d_call: TRBD2; cdr3_aa: CASSPGSLAGVAGELFF; cdr3_nt: TGCGCCAGCAGCCCGGGTTCGCTTGCGGGAGTAGCCGGGGAGCTGTTTTTT
v_call: TRBV19; j_call: TRBJ2-7; clone_size: -; d_call: -; cdr3_aa: CASSMLSNSYEQYF; cdr3_nt: TGTGCCAGTAGTATGCTGTCAAACTCCTACGAGCAGTACTTC
v_call: TRBV20-1; j_call: TRBJ2-3; clone_size: -; d_call: TRBD2; cdr3_aa: CSATGLAAQYF; cdr3_nt: TGCAGTGCTACTGGACTAGCGGCGCAGTATTTT
v_call: TRBV25-1; j_call: TRBJ1-2; clone_size: -; d_call: -; cdr3_aa: CASSDVVGRHDNYGYTF; cdr3_nt: TGTGCCAGCAGTGACGTAGTAGGTCGGCATGATAACTATGGCTACACCTTC
v_call: TRBV10-3; j_call: TRBJ1-1; clone_size: once; d_call: TRBD1; cdr3_aa: CAISVTGENTEAFF; cdr3_nt: TGTGCCATCAGTGTAACAGGGGAAAACACTGAAGCTTTCTTT